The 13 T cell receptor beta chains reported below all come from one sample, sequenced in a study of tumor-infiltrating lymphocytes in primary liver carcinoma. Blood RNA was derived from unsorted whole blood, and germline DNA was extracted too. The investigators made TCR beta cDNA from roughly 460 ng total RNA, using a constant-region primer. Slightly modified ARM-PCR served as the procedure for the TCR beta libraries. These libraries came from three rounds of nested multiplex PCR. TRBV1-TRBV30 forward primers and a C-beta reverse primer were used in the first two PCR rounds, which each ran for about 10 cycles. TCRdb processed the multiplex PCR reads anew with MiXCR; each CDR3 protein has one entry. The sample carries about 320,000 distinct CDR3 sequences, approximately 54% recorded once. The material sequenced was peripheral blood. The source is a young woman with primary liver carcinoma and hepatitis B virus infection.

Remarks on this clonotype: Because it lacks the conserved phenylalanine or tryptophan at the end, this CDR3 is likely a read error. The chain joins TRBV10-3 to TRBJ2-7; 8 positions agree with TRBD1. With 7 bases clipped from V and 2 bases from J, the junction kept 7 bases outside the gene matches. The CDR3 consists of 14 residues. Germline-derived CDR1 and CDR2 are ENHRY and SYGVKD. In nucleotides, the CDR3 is TGTGCCATCAAATTTGAACAGGGGGCCTACGAGCAGTACCTC. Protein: CAIKFEQGAYEQYL.

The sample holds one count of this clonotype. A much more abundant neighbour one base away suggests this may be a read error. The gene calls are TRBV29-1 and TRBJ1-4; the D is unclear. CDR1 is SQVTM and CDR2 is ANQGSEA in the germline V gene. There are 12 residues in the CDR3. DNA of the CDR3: TGCAGCGTTCGGAAGGTTAATGAAAAACTGCTTTTT. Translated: CSVRKVNEKLLF.

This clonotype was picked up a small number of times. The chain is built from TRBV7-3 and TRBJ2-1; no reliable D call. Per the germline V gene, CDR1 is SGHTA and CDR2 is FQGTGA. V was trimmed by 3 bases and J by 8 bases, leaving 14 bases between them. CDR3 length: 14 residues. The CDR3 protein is CASSLSGSTDEQFF. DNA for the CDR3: TGTGCCAGCAGCTTGTCTGGCTCTACGGATGAGCAGTTCTTC.

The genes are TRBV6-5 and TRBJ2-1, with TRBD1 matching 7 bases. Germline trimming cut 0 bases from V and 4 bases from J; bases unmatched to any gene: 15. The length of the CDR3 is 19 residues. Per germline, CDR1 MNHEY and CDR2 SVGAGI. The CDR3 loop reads CASSYSSLGQAVGYNEQFF. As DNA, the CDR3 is TGTGCCAGCAGTTACTCGAGTCTTGGACAGGCGGTCGGTTACAATGAGCAGTTCTTC.

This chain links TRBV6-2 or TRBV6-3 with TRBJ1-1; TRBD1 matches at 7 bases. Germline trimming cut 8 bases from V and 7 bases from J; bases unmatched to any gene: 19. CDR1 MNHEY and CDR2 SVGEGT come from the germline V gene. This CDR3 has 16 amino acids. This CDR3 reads CASGPQPGTESIEAFF. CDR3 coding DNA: TGTGCCAGCGGTCCCCAACCCGGGACAGAGAGCATTGAAGCTTTCTTT.

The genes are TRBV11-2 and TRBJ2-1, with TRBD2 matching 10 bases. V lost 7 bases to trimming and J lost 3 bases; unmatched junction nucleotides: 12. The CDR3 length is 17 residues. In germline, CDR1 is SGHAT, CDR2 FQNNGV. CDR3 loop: CASNIAGGSLYYNEQFF. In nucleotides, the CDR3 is TGTGCCAGCAATATAGCGGGAGGCTCCCTCTACTACAATGAGCAGTTCTTC.

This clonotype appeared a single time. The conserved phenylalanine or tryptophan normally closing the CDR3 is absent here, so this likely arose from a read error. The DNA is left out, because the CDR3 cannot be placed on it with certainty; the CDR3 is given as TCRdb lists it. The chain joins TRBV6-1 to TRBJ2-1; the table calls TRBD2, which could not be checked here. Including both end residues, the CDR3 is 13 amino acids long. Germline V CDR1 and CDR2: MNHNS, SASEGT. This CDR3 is CASGFSGSGGEFL.

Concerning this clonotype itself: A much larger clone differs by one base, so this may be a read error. In DNA, the CDR3 is TGCGCCAGCGGCCAAGACCGGAACAATGAGCAGTTCTTC. The encoded protein is CASGQDRNNEQFF. This rearrangement joins TRBV4-1 to TRBJ2-1; no definite D call. The length of the CDR3 is 13 residues. Germline V gives CDR1 MGHRA, CDR2 YSYEKL.

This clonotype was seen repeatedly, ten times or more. The CDR3 spells CASRPNPDRNYGYTF. The CDR3, as DNA: TGCGCCAGCAGGCCAAATCCGGACAGAAACTATGGCTACACCTTC. This chain links TRBV4-3 with TRBJ1-2; weak D call: TRBD1 (6 bases). The V gene's germline CDR1 is LGHNA and CDR2 YSLEER. The CDR3 spans 15 residues. Between the trimmed V and J ends, which lost 6 bases and 2 bases, there was a span of 16 bases.

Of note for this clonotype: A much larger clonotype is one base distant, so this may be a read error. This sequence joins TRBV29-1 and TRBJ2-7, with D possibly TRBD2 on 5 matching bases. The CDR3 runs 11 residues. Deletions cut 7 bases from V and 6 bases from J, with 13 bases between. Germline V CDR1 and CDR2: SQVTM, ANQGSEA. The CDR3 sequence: CSGGRVGEQYF. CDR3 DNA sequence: TGCAGCGGTGGGAGAGTGGGCGAGCAGTACTTC.

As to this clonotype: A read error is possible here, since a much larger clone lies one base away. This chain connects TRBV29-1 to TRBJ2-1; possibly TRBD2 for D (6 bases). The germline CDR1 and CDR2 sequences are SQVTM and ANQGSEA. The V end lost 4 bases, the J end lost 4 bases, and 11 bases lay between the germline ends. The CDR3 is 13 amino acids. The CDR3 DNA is TGCAGCGTTGGGCTAGCGTCGTACAATGAGCAGTTCTTC. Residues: CSVGLASYNEQFF.

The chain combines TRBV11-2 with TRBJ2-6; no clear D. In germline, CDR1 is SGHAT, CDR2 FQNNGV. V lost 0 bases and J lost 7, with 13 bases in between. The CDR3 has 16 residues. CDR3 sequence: CASSLEAVHGANVLTF. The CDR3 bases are TGTGCCAGCAGCTTAGAGGCAGTCCATGGAGCCAACGTCCTGACTTTC.

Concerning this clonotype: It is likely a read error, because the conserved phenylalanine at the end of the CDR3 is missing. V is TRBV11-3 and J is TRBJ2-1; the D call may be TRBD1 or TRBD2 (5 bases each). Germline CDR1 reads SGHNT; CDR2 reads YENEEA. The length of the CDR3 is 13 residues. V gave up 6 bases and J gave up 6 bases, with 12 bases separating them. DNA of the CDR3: TGTGCCAGCAGAGGGGACGGGCTCAATGAGCAGTTCTAC. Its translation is CASRGDGLNEQFY.